The 28 T cell receptor beta chains below come from one sample, sequenced in a study of T-cell reconstitution after alpha-beta-depleted transplantation in children. Preparation of the TCRbeta library used unique molecular identifiers. TCRdb re-called the PCR reads through MiXCR, storing one row per CDR3 protein. The table shows about 300,000 distinct CDR3 sequences, with around 10% occurring only once. Sequences were derived from PBMCs, sampled before TCRalphabeta/CD19-depleted stem cell transplant. These receptors all come from a boy in the first two years of life with acute myeloid leukemia, due to receive a stem cell transplant.

This clonotype was detected many times. The genes are TRBV20-1 and TRBJ2-3; D remains unclear. The CDR3 length is 13 residues. The germline V gene has CDR1 DFQATT and CDR2 SNEGSKA (reference sequence). Trimming took 0 bases from V and 6 from J, leaving 10 bases between them. In DNA form, the CDR3 reads TGCAGTGCTAGAGATCTTTCGAGGGATACGCAGTATTTT. It yields the protein CSARDLSRDTQYF.

The chain links TRBV28 to TRBJ2-2, with D maybe TRBD2 (6 bases). The CDR3 loop spans 14 amino acids. V was clipped by 5 bases and J by 7 bases, with 14 bases between them. Germline CDR1 is MDHEN and CDR2 is SYDVKM. CDR3 DNA: TGTGCCAGCAGTCGGGACTGGTTCGGCGGGGAGCTGTTTTTT. Encoded protein: CASSRDWFGGELFF.

This clonotype was counted between two and nine times. The V and J genes are TRBV7-3 and TRBJ2-3, with TRBD2 as a possible D gene (6 bases). CDR1 is SGHTA and CDR2 is FQGTGA in the germline V gene. V lost 2 bases and J lost 10, with 13 bases in between. The CDR3 has 13 amino acids. CDR3 in DNA: TGTGCCAGCAGCTTACAGGCCGGGAGTTCGCAGTATTTT. Amino acids: CASSLQAGSSQYF.

This clonotype was detected ten times or more. V and J are TRBV29-1 and TRBJ2-1; D is unclear. Germline V lookup: CDR1 SQVTM, CDR2 ANQGSEA. V was shortened by 6 bases and J by 0 bases, with 6 bases between the two germline ends. CDR3 size: 12 residues. This CDR3 is CSVSSSYNEQFF. The CDR3 DNA follows: TGCAGCGTGTCCAGCTCCTACAATGAGCAGTTCTTC.

The sample holds many counts of this clonotype. This chain uses TRBV4-3 with TRBJ2-2; D is unclear. The CDR3 loop spans 13 amino acids. The V gene lost 1 base and the J gene lost 6 bases, with 6 bases spanning the gap. In germline, CDR1 is LGHNA, CDR2 YSLEER. CDR3 protein: CASSQAKAGELFF. CDR3 nucleotides: TGCGCCAGCAGCCAAGCCAAGGCCGGGGAGCTGTTTTTT.

This clonotype has ten or more counts. This chain joins TRBV5-1 and TRBJ2-1, with 9 bases aligning to TRBD2. CDR1 and CDR2 from the germline V gene are SGHRS and YFSETQ. V shed 4 bases and J 9 bases; nucleotides not matched to a gene: 11. This CDR3 spans 15 amino acids. The CDR3 sequence: CASSILAGGPSEQFF. CDR3 DNA: TGCGCCAGCAGCATCTTGGCGGGGGGGCCGAGTGAGCAGTTCTTC.

The rearrangement joins TRBV6-5 to TRBJ1-1, with a tentative D call TRBD1 (5 bases). V lost 0 bases and J 7 bases, leaving 18 bases between the germline ends. This CDR3 comprises 16 residues. Germline CDR1 MNHEY, CDR2 SVGAGI. CDR3 in amino acids: CASSYSGGWGRSEAFF. CDR3 coding DNA: TGTGCCAGCAGTTACTCTGGCGGGTGGGGCAGAAGTGAAGCTTTCTTT.

The count of this clonotype is one. A much larger clone lies a single base off, so this may be a read error. The V gene is TRBV20-1, the J gene TRBJ1-2, with D possibly being TRBD1 (5 bases). Germline lookup yields CDR1 DFQATT and CDR2 SNEGSKA (reference sequence). The CDR3 contains 17 residues. CDR3 in DNA: TGCTGTGCTAGAAATCCTCGACTCTCTGGGGGGGGGATTGGCTACACCTTC. Translation: CCARNPRLSGGGIGYTF.

This clonotype was observed at least ten times. The rearrangement joins TRBV10-3 to TRBJ2-3, with D perhaps matching TRBD1 (6 bases). Trimming removed 3 bases from V and 0 bases from J, with 13 bases in between. CDR1 is ENHRY and CDR2 is SYGVKD in the germline V gene. The CDR3 length is 16 residues. This chain's CDR3 is CAISDRGTHSTDTQYF. In DNA form, the CDR3 reads TGTGCCATCAGTGATAGGGGGACCCATAGCACAGATACGCAGTATTTT.

The table lists this clonotype with a few counts. The rearrangement links TRBV28 to TRBJ1-2, with unresolved D. CDR1 and CDR2 (germline): MDHEN, SYDVKM. The CDR3 sequence is 14 residues long. Between the trimmed V and J ends, which lost 2 bases and 2 bases, there was a span of 9 bases. The CDR3 here is CASSLANPNYGYTF. CDR3 bases: TGTGCCAGCAGTTTAGCTAACCCCAACTATGGCTACACCTTC.

This clonotype appeared many times. The chain recombines TRBV5-1 with TRBJ1-5, with D perhaps matching TRBD1 (6 bases). This CDR3 is 17 amino acids long. Trimming took off 0 bases at V and 0 bases at J, with 13 bases between the two ends. CDR1 is SGHRS, CDR2 YFSETQ, per germline. The CDR3 region has the DNA TGCGCCAGCAGCTTGGGCAGGGGTGGCTATAGCAATCAGCCCCAGCATTTT. It translates to CASSLGRGGYSNQPQHF.

This clonotype was found a few times. Here the CDR3 DNA reads TGCGCCAGCAGCTTGGCTAGGACAGGCCGGACCGGGGAGCTGTTTTTT. This codes for CASSLARTGRTGELFF. The V gene is TRBV5-1, the J gene TRBJ2-2; TRBD1 matches at 7 bases. V lost 0 bases, J lost 5 bases, and 7 bases stayed unmatched. CDR1 and CDR2 from the germline V gene are SGHRS and YFSETQ. The CDR3 length is 16 residues.

In its sample, this clonotype was seen many times. V is TRBV12-3 or TRBV12-4 and J is TRBJ1-5; the D gene is possibly TRBD1 (6 bases). V was clipped by 6 bases and J by 0 bases, with 12 bases between them. The CDR3 has 15 residues. The CDR3 region is CASRVQGDSNQPQHF. The CDR3 DNA reads TGTGCCAGCAGGGTACAGGGAGATAGCAATCAGCCCCAGCATTTT.

This clonotype has a count of ten or more. An end of the junction does not agree with germline; a read error may underlie this. This chain connects TRBV5-1 to TRBJ2-1; tentatively, D is TRBD1 (5 bases). This CDR3 region has 11 residues. Germline V lookup: CDR1 SGHRS, CDR2 YFSETQ. The CDR3 here is CASSQGNEQFF. CDR3 nucleotide sequence: TGTGCCAGCAGTCAGGGCAATGAGCAGTTCTTC.

This clonotype was picked up many times. The gene calls are TRBV5-1 and TRBJ2-1, with 10 bases matching TRBD2. This CDR3 has 18 residues. The ends lost 0 bases at V and 7 bases at J; junction bases unmatched: 13. Germline CDR1 SGHRS, CDR2 YFSETQ. In nucleotides, the CDR3 is TGCGCCAGCAGCTTGGCGGTAGCGGGAGGTCCATATCGGAATGAGCAGTTCTTC. It codes for CASSLAVAGGPYRNEQFF.

This clonotype was seen repeatedly, ten times or more. The J gene is TRBJ2-2, the V gene TRBV20-1; no firm D call. V gave up 2 bases and J gave up 0 bases, with 1 base separating them. Germline V gene sequence: CDR1 DFQATT, CDR2 SNEGSKA (reference sequence). The length of the CDR3 is 12 residues. DNA for the CDR3: TGCAGTGCTAGACCGAACACCGGGGAGCTGTTTTTT. This sequence encodes CSARPNTGELFF.

This clonotype was found a few times. The chain combines TRBV6-5 with TRBJ2-7; D unclear. The V end lost 4 bases, the J end lost 2 bases, and 15 bases lay between the germline ends. Per germline, CDR1 MNHEY and CDR2 SVGAGI. The CDR3 covers 15 residues. The CDR3 is CASSLGGVGTYEQYF. The CDR3 nucleotides read TGTGCCAGCAGTTTAGGCGGCGTGGGTACCTACGAGCAGTACTTC.

This chain links TRBV28 with TRBJ1-3, with D hard to call. Per the germline V gene, CDR1 is MDHEN and CDR2 is SYDVKM. This CDR3 has 17 amino acids. V lost 5 bases and J 0 bases, leaving 17 bases between the germline ends. The CDR3 DNA reads as TGTGCCAGCAGTCCCCGAAGGAGGCCTCCCTCTGGAAACACCATATATTTT. Amino acids: CASSPRRRPPSGNTIYF.

Many counts were recorded for this clonotype. The chain employs TRBV28 and TRBJ2-3; D is possibly TRBD1 (6 bases). Trimming removed 2 bases at V and 4 bases at J, with 13 bases between. The CDR3 has 15 residues. Germline values: CDR1 MDHEN, CDR2 SYDVKM. The DNA for the CDR3 is TGTGCCAGCAGTTTACCAGGGGAGAAGGCAGATACGCAGTATTTT. Its protein is CASSLPGEKADTQYF.

The chain links TRBV28 to TRBJ2-7, with D unclear. This CDR3 is built from 13 residues. CDR1 and CDR2 from the germline V gene are MDHEN and SYDVKM. V lost 3 bases and J lost 5, with 11 bases in between. CDR3 bases: TGTGCCAGCAGTTTCCCCCCTTTAAACGAGCAGTACTTC. It specifies CASSFPPLNEQYF.

Ten or more counts support this clonotype. The chain recombines TRBV29-1 with TRBJ2-7, with D perhaps matching TRBD1 (5 bases). Trimming stripped 6 bases from V and 4 bases from J, with 16 bases between. The CDR3 is 13 residues long. Germline lookup yields CDR1 SQVTM and CDR2 ANQGSEA. The CDR3 loop is CSVGQGFMYEQYF. CDR3 nucleotide sequence: TGCAGCGTAGGGCAGGGCTTTATGTACGAGCAGTACTTC.

This clonotype was seen at least ten times. This rearrangement joins TRBV28 to TRBJ1-5; 7 positions agree with TRBD1. V was pared by 0 bases and J by 6 bases, with 8 bases of the junction left unmatched. This CDR3 is 16 amino acids long. Germline CDR1 and CDR2: MDHEN and SYDVKM. DNA of the CDR3: TGTGCCAGCAGTTTATGGGGCAGGGGGTTCGGTCAGCCCCAGCATTTT. Protein product: CASSLWGRGFGQPQHF.

This clonotype was found many times. The V call is TRBV12-3 or TRBV12-4, the J call TRBJ2-5; D not resolved. This CDR3 is 12 amino acids long. Between the trimmed V and J ends, which lost 6 bases and 3 bases, there was a span of 8 bases. CDR3 sequence reads: CASSDIKETQYF. The CDR3 DNA sequence: TGTGCCAGCAGCGATATTAAAGAGACCCAGTACTTC.

This clonotype was detected ten times or more. The junction does not match germline at one end; this may be a read error. The CDR3 region is CAISFTGYYEQYF. CDR3 DNA sequence: TGCGCCATCAGCTTTACAGGATACTACGAGCAGTACTTC. The chain combines TRBV5-1 with TRBJ2-7, with D possibly being TRBD1 (5 bases). The CDR3 consists of 13 residues. Germline lookup yields CDR1 SGHRS and CDR2 YFSETQ.

The count of this clonotype is one. A much larger clone lies one base from this, so it may be a read error. This chain links TRBV5-6 with TRBJ2-7; no clear D. The V gene lost 4 bases and the J gene lost 1 base, with 12 bases spanning the gap. The CDR3 consists of 14 residues. Per the germline V gene, CDR1 is SGHDT and CDR2 is YYEEEE. CDR3 region: CASSASYPSYEQYF. In DNA form, the CDR3 reads TGTGCCAGCAGCGCGTCCTACCCTTCCTACGAGCAGTACTTC.

This clonotype was counted many times. The V call is TRBV6-5, the J call TRBJ1-5; D remains ambiguous. The V and J ends lost 2 bases and 3 bases respectively, with 11 bases between them. CDR3 size: 15 residues. Per the germline V gene, CDR1 is MNHEY and CDR2 is SVGAGI. CDR3 region: CASSYDSQLNQPQHF. The CDR3 DNA follows: TGTGCCAGCAGTTACGATAGCCAGCTCAATCAGCCCCAGCATTTT.

In its sample, this clonotype was seen many times. The rearrangement joins TRBV20-1 to TRBJ1-1; 7 nucleotides match TRBD1. The CDR3 extends over 12 amino acids. V lost 3 bases, J lost 8 bases, and 6 bases stayed unmatched. The V gene's germline CDR1 is DFQATT and CDR2 SNEGSKA (reference sequence). The CDR3 DNA follows: TGCAGTGCTAGGGGGGACAGTCAAGAAGCTTTCTTT. Translating gives CSARGDSQEAFF.

This clonotype showed up many times. The rearrangement links TRBV20-1 to TRBJ2-1, with D possibly being TRBD1 (5 bases). The CDR3 runs to 14 residues. The ends were cut back, 2 bases at V and 4 bases at J, with 12 bases in the middle. Germline V CDR1 and CDR2: DFQATT, SNEGSKA (reference sequence). CDR3 sequence reads: CSARRAGKYNEQFF. The DNA of the CDR3 is TGCAGTGCTAGAAGGGCAGGGAAATACAATGAGCAGTTCTTC.